This entry features one T cell receptor beta chain sequence. The sample comes from a study of PD-L1 blockade in urothelial cancer. Here immunoSEQ multiplex PCR was the method, and the copy in TCRdb shows in-frame clones only, minus some. The sample carries more than 85,000 clones, around 90% recorded once. Time point noted: pretreatment peripheral blood. The study enrolled patients with locally advanced or metastatic urothelial carcinoma. The sequence was obtained from a man between 60 and 75 years old with urothelial cancer. This specimen consisted of PBMCs, obtained around atezolizumab (anti-PD-L1) treatment.

The CDR3 bases are TGTGCCAGCAGCGTCGGACAGGATGTGGAGACCCAGTACTTC. Translated, it gives CASSVGQDVETQYF. This rearrangement joins TRBV9 to TRBJ2-5; 7 positions match TRBD1. Trimming took 2 bases from V and 5 from J; bases not matched to a gene: 6. CDR3 length: 14 residues. Germline loops: CDR1 SGDLS, CDR2 YYNGEE.